These 18 T cell receptor beta chains share one sample of origin, sequenced in a study of T cell changes during pregnancy in multiple sclerosis. This table comes from immunoSEQ multiplex PCR, and its TCRdb copy is limited to in-frame clones, with some not included. The top ten clones hold 6.2% of a sample with about 120,000 clones, roughly 92% of them seen once. The source was peripheral blood, collected before pregnancy. These receptors all come from a female donor with multiple sclerosis, enrolled in a pregnancy study.

J is TRBJ1-5 and V is TRBV4-2; no clear D. V was shortened by 8 bases and J by 0 bases, with 14 bases between the two germline ends. The CDR3 totals 15 residues. Germline CDR1 and CDR2: LGHNA and YNFKEQ. The chain's CDR3 is CASQEGTYSNQPQHF. The CDR3 region has the DNA TGTGCCAGCCAAGAGGGAACTTATAGCAATCAGCCCCAGCATTTT.

This clone came up once. V usage is TRBV9 and J usage is TRBJ2-2, with D perhaps TRBD1 (6 bases). Germline V lookup: CDR1 SGDLS, CDR2 YYNGEE. CDR3 length: 14 amino acids. V was cut by 5 bases and J by 1 base, with 9 bases left in between. CDR3 in amino acids: CASRDRGNTGELFF. CDR3 DNA sequence: TGTGCCAGCAGGGACAGAGGGAACACCGGGGAGCTGTTTTTT.

This clone came up once. This sequence joins TRBV7-8 and TRBJ1-2, with D perhaps TRBD1 (5 bases). Trimming stripped 6 bases from V and 1 base from J, with 15 bases between. This CDR3 is 15 amino acids long. Germline-derived CDR1 and CDR2 are SGHVS and FQNEAQ. This CDR3 reads CASRPRGSFNYGYTF. The CDR3, as DNA: TGTGCCAGCAGGCCTAGGGGCAGCTTTAACTATGGCTACACCTTC.

The chain couples TRBV7-9 to TRBJ2-1, with 7 bases lining up with TRBD1. The V gene's germline CDR1 is SEHNR and CDR2 FQNEAQ (reference sequence). The V segment lost 1 base and the J segment 5 bases; nucleotides outside the gene matches: 5. The CDR3 covers 15 residues. The DNA of the CDR3 is TGTGCCAGCAGCTTAGAAGGGACAGCACACAATGAGCAGTTCTTC. It is translated as CASSLEGTAHNEQFF.

Only one count was recorded for this clone. This chain uses TRBV27 with TRBJ1-6, with D hard to call. Germline-derived CDR1 and CDR2 are MNHEY and SMNVEV (reference sequence). Trimming removed 5 bases at V and 1 base at J, with 18 bases between. The CDR3 extends over 18 amino acids. The DNA of the CDR3 is TGTGCCAGCAGTCCTAGGTCGCGGGAAAGGTCCTATAATTCACCCCTCCACTTT. Amino acids: CASSPRSRERSYNSPLHF.

The J gene is TRBJ1-2, the V gene TRBV28; D uncertain. The germline gives CDR1 MDHEN, CDR2 SYDVKM. Trimming shortened V by 3 bases and J by 5 bases, and 16 bases separated the two germline ends. The CDR3 is made up of 15 amino acids. The CDR3 region has the DNA TGTGCCAGCAGTTTTTCCCGGGGTCCTATGTATGGCTACACCTTC. Translating it yields CASSFSRGPMYGYTF.

The V call is TRBV28, the J call TRBJ2-1; 8 bases are shared with TRBD1. CDR3 length: 12 amino acids. V was clipped by 5 bases and J by 10 bases; unmatched bases: 4. Germline loops: CDR1 MDHEN, CDR2 SYDVKM. For the CDR3, the DNA is TGTGCCAGCAGTACCCGGACAGGGGAGCAGTTCTTC. It is translated as CASSTRTGEQFF.

The J gene is TRBJ1-6, the V gene TRBV5-8; 9 nucleotides align to TRBD1. The J segment lost 13 bases and the V segment lost 5 bases, leaving 10 bases of the junction unmatched. This CDR3 region has 14 residues. Germline CDR1 SGHTS, CDR2 YDEGEE. CDR3 region: CASRTGTGSRPLHF. For the CDR3, the DNA is TGTGCCAGCAGGACCGGGACAGGGAGTAGGCCCCTCCACTTT. Using reference TRBV5-8 and TRBJ1-6 for the parts outside the CDR3, the full variable domain is EAGVTQSPTHLIKTRGQQATLRCSPISGHTSVYWYQQALGLGLQFLLWYDEGEERNRGNFPPRFSGRQFPNYSSELNVNALELEDSALYLCASRTGTGSRPLHFGNGTRLTVT.

A single count supports this clone. This sequence joins TRBV27 and TRBJ1-2; D remains ambiguous. This CDR3 comprises 15 residues. Trimming removed 0 bases from V and 5 bases from J, with 13 bases in between. Germline CDR1 and CDR2: MNHEY and SMNVEV (reference sequence). The CDR3: CASSLSPSGLYGYTF. DNA for the CDR3: TGTGCCAGCAGTTTATCCCCTTCGGGATTGTATGGCTACACCTTC.

The CDR3 DNA is TGCAGCGTTGAAGTTGGCAGTGGCTACACCTTC. This gives the protein CSVEVGSGYTF. The chain carries TRBV29-1 and TRBJ1-2, with D unresolved. V lost 1 base and J lost 7, with 7 bases in between. Germline CDR1 and CDR2: SQVTM and ANQGSEA. This CDR3 is built from 11 residues.

This clone has only a few counts. The rearrangement joins TRBV6-1 to TRBJ1-2, with 8 bases that match TRBD1. The CDR3 sequence is 14 residues long. Germline lookup yields CDR1 MNHNS and CDR2 SASEGT. The V and J ends lost 3 bases and 5 bases, in that order; junction bases with no gene match: 5. The CDR3 spells CASSDWQGAYGYTF. CDR3 DNA: TGTGCCAGCAGTGACTGGCAGGGGGCATATGGCTACACCTTC.

The DNA of the CDR3 is TGTGCCAGCAGTGAAGCGCAGGGGCCGGACTACGAGCAGTACTTC. Amino acid sequence: CASSEAQGPDYEQYF. The chain has TRBV6-1 and TRBJ2-7; maybe TRBD1 (6 bases). This CDR3 spans 15 amino acids. V lost 0 bases to trimming and J lost 3 bases, with 12 bases between them. Germline V gives CDR1 MNHNS, CDR2 SASEGT.

The genes are TRBV11-2 and TRBJ2-7; perhaps TRBD2 as D (5 bases). Trimming took 2 bases from V and 1 from J, leaving 9 bases between them. CDR1 and CDR2 (germline): SGHAT, FQNNGV. The CDR3 extends over 14 amino acids. In DNA form, the CDR3 reads TGTGCCAGCAGCTTAAGAGTAGCGTCCTACGAGCAGTACTTC. Protein: CASSLRVASYEQYF.

The chain carries TRBV4-1 and TRBJ2-1; the D gene is possibly TRBD2 (5 bases). The CDR3 contains 14 residues. V lost 0 bases to trimming and J lost 10 bases, with 13 bases between them. CDR1 MGHRA and CDR2 YSYEKL come from the germline V gene. The CDR3 loop reads CASSQDLIGREQFF. As DNA, the CDR3 is TGCGCCAGCAGCCAAGATCTAATAGGGAGAGAGCAGTTCTTC.

Of note for this clone: A junction boundary mismatches the germline segment, possibly from a read error. The chain recombines TRBV16 with TRBJ2-1, with TRBD1 as a possible D gene (6 bases). The CDR3 contains 19 residues. The V gene's germline CDR1 is KGHSY and CDR2 FQNENV. CDR3 DNA sequence: TGTGCCAGCAGCCAATCGGCCCCCACAGGGACCCGTTCCTTCAATGAGCAGTTCTTC. This translates into CASSQSAPTGTRSFNEQFF.

The V call is TRBV5-6, the J call TRBJ2-5, with D unresolved. CDR1 is SGHDT, CDR2 YYEEEE, per germline. There are 14 residues in the CDR3. Deletions cut 0 bases from V and 4 bases from J, with 10 bases between. Here the CDR3 reads CASSLARGLETQYF. In DNA form, the CDR3 reads TGTGCCAGCAGCTTGGCCCGAGGTCTAGAGACCCAGTACTTC.

J is TRBJ2-3 and V is TRBV5-1, with D perhaps TRBD1 (5 bases). Germline V gene sequence: CDR1 SGHRS, CDR2 YFSETQ. The length of the CDR3 is 13 residues. The V gene lost 1 base and the J gene lost 6 bases, with 9 bases spanning the gap. This chain's CDR3 is CASSLRAGDTQYF. The CDR3 bases are TGCGCCAGCAGCTTGAGGGCAGGGGATACGCAGTATTTT.

This clone has a single count. This chain joins TRBV20-1 and TRBJ1-1; D possibly corresponds to TRBD1 (5 bases). CDR1 DFQATT and CDR2 SNEGSKA come from the germline V gene (reference sequence). The V and J ends lost 8 bases and 8 bases respectively, with 15 bases between them. This CDR3 is built from 11 residues. The CDR3 loop is CSPSSRGEAFF. The CDR3 nucleotides read TGCAGTCCCTCATCCCGGGGGGAAGCTTTCTTT.